These 27 T cell receptor beta chains came from one sample sequenced in a study of response to subunit inactivated influenza vaccine. Each CDR3 protein is one row after TCRdb ran MiXCR on the RT-PCR reads. The repertoire holds hundreds of thousands of distinct CDR3 sequences, over 9.5% seen once, with roughly 10% in the top ten. Sequenced material: PBMCs from blood, taken on the day of vaccination. These receptors were taken from a man aged 50 to 59 who received an inactivated influenza vaccine.

The rearrangement links TRBV20-1 to TRBJ2-1; D not resolved. Germline assignment: CDR1 DFQATT and CDR2 SNEGSKA (reference sequence). The CDR3 has 16 amino acids. V was clipped by 4 bases and J by 0 bases, with 16 bases between them. The CDR3 DNA reads TGCAGTGCTATCGATCGCGCCGGAACCTCCTACAATGAGCAGTTCTTC. Encoded protein: CSAIDRAGTSYNEQFF.

This clonotype was detected many times. This chain links TRBV11-2 with TRBJ2-3; no firm D call. CDR1 is SGHAT and CDR2 is FQNNGV in the germline V gene. The ends were cut back, 5 bases at V and 1 base at J, with 7 bases in the middle. The CDR3 totals 13 residues. This CDR3 reads CASSQERTDTQYF. In DNA, the CDR3 is TGTGCCAGCAGCCAAGAACGCACAGATACGCAGTATTTT. Looking up the rest from reference TRBV11-2 and TRBJ2-3 gives the full variable domain: EAGVAQSPRYKIIEKRQSVAFWCNPISGHATLYWYQQILGQGPKLLIQFQNNGVVDDSQLPKDRFSAERLKGVDSTLKIQPAKLEDSAVYLCASSQERTDTQYFGPGTRLTVL.

This chain uses TRBV9 with TRBJ2-3; tentative D call: TRBD1 (6 bases). V lost 4 bases, J lost 4 bases, and 13 bases lay in between. The CDR3 is 14 residues long. Germline lookup yields CDR1 SGDLS and CDR2 YYNGEE. This CDR3 reads CASSNRGFPDTQYF. The CDR3 bases are TGTGCCAGCAGCAATAGGGGGTTCCCAGATACGCAGTATTTT.

CDR3: CASSLAGTANRYSGANVLTF. Here the CDR3 DNA reads TGCGCCAGCAGCTTGGCCGGGACAGCCAATCGATACTCTGGGGCCAACGTCCTGACTTTC. The gene calls are TRBV5-1 and TRBJ2-6; TRBD1 matches at 7 bases. From germline, CDR1 is SGHRS and CDR2 YFSETQ. The trim removed 0 bases at V and 0 bases at J, leaving 12 bases unmatched. This CDR3 has 20 amino acids.

This rearrangement joins TRBV28 to TRBJ2-7; weak D call: TRBD2 (7 bases). V gave up 4 bases and J gave up 3 bases, with 19 bases separating them. The CDR3 totals 16 residues. The germline gives CDR1 MDHEN, CDR2 SYDVKM. In DNA form, the CDR3 reads TGTGCCAGCAGTTCGGCGGGGGCAGGGTTAAACTACGAGCAGTACTTC. Translation gives CASSSAGAGLNYEQYF.

The V and J genes are TRBV5-1 and TRBJ2-3, with unresolved D. V was shortened by 9 bases and J by 0 bases, with 14 bases between the two germline ends. This CDR3 contains 14 residues. CDR1 is SGHRS, CDR2 YFSETQ, per germline. CDR3 amino acids: CATAYASSTDTQYF. The DNA for the CDR3 is TGCGCCACCGCATACGCGTCTAGCACAGATACGCAGTATTTT.

Ten or more counts support this clonotype. CDR3 sequence (DNA): TGCAGCGTCTTCTTTAGCGGGAGGGCCTACAATGAGCAGTTCTTC. It translates to CSVFFSGRAYNEQFF. The chain combines TRBV29-1 with TRBJ2-1; 11 bases match TRBD2. The CDR3 is made up of 15 amino acids. CDR1 is SQVTM, CDR2 ANQGSEA, per germline. Trimming cost V 6 bases and J 2 bases; bases outside gene matches: 6.

The chain carries TRBV6-2 or TRBV6-3 and TRBJ2-7; 8 bases are shared with TRBD2. The germline gives CDR1 MNHEY, CDR2 SVGEGT. The junction had 8 bases not matched to a gene; V was cut back by 5 bases and J by 2 bases. The CDR3 is 15 amino acids. The CDR3 reads CASSRGRGRTYEQYF. In DNA, the CDR3 is TGTGCCAGCAGTCGAGGTCGCGGGAGGACCTACGAGCAGTACTTC.

The rearrangement joins TRBV20-1 to TRBJ2-3; 8 bases map to TRBD1. This CDR3 has 14 residues. Germline assignment: CDR1 DFQATT and CDR2 SNEGSKA (reference sequence). V lost 6 bases to trimming and J lost 8 bases; unmatched junction nucleotides: 13. CDR3 nucleotide sequence: TGCAGTGCCGTGAGAGACAGGGGTCAGATTACGCAGTATTTT. This sequence encodes CSAVRDRGQITQYF.

The chain couples TRBV4-3 to TRBJ2-1; TRBD2 matches at 10 bases. The junction had 15 bases not matched to a gene; V was cut back by 0 bases and J by 7 bases. CDR3 length: 19 amino acids. CDR1 LGHNA and CDR2 YSLEER come from the germline V gene. CDR3: CASSQDLWLAGVPWNEQFF. CDR3 bases: TGCGCCAGCAGCCAAGATCTTTGGCTAGCGGGGGTTCCTTGGAATGAGCAGTTCTTC.

This clonotype was seen repeatedly, ten times or more. V and J are TRBV12-3 or TRBV12-4 and TRBJ2-3; 7 bases fit TRBD1. J gave up 4 bases and V 6 bases, and 7 bases lay outside the gene matches. The CDR3 has 14 residues. In DNA, the CDR3 is TGTGCCAGCAGCAACAGGGGCTTGTCAGATACGCAGTATTTT. It specifies CASSNRGLSDTQYF.

V usage is TRBV28 and J usage is TRBJ2-7; 12 nucleotides line up with TRBD2. With 6 bases clipped from V and 2 bases from J, the junction kept 8 bases outside the gene matches. This CDR3 region has 16 residues. Germline V gene data show CDR1 as MDHEN and CDR2 as SYDVKM. The CDR3: CASSFTSGGSTYEQYF. The DNA of the CDR3 is TGTGCCAGCAGCTTTACTAGCGGGGGGTCCACCTACGAGCAGTACTTC.

This clonotype has only a few counts. The chain is built from TRBV20-1 and TRBJ1-5; TRBD1 matches at 10 bases. The germline V gene has CDR1 DFQATT and CDR2 SNEGSKA (reference sequence). The CDR3 covers 15 residues. With V trimmed by 4 bases and J by 3 bases, 6 bases remained unmatched. The CDR3 loop is CSAIRQGAHNQPQHF. CDR3 coding DNA: TGCAGTGCTATTCGACAGGGGGCCCACAATCAGCCCCAGCATTTT.

The V gene is TRBV18, the J gene TRBJ2-7; 7 positions agree with TRBD1. Germline V gene sequence: CDR1 KGHSH, CDR2 LQKENI. This CDR3 is built from 15 residues. With 4 bases clipped from V and 0 bases from J, the junction kept 6 bases outside the gene matches. DNA for the CDR3: TGTGCCAGCTCACACGGGACAGCAAACTCCTACGAGCAGTACTTC. Translating gives CASSHGTANSYEQYF.

The chain uses TRBV20-1 and TRBJ2-3; perhaps D is TRBD1 or TRBD2 (5 bases each). V lost 3 bases and J lost 4, with 11 bases in between. The germline CDR1 and CDR2 sequences are DFQATT and SNEGSKA (reference sequence). The CDR3 covers 13 residues. In DNA form, the CDR3 reads TGCAGTGCTAGCCCCCCGGGACCAGATACGCAGTATTTT. Its translation is CSASPPGPDTQYF.

This clonotype was picked up many times. This chain uses TRBV6-1 with TRBJ2-3; 8 bases agree with TRBD1. V lost 6 bases to trimming and J lost 5 bases; unmatched junction nucleotides: 4. Germline V gives CDR1 MNHNS, CDR2 SASEGT. The CDR3 contains 13 residues. Written as DNA, the CDR3 is TGTGCCAGCAGCGGGACAGGACGAGATACGCAGTATTTT. Encoded protein: CASSGTGRDTQYF.

There are many counts of this clonotype. The V call is TRBV20-1, the J call TRBJ2-7; D might be TRBD2 (5 bases). Germline V gene lookup returns CDR1 DFQATT and CDR2 SNEGSKA (reference sequence). The V end lost 3 bases, the J end lost 0 bases, and 9 bases lay between the germline ends. The CDR3 spans 13 residues. CDR3 residues: CSARIASSYEQYF. CDR3 DNA sequence: TGCAGTGCTAGGATAGCGAGCTCCTACGAGCAGTACTTC.

This clonotype was observed a few times. The chain combines TRBV11-2 with TRBJ1-1; 12 nucleotides line up with TRBD1. The germline V gene encodes CDR1 SGHAT and CDR2 FQNNGV. The V and J ends lost 1 base and 0 bases, in that order; junction bases with no gene match: 6. The CDR3 extends over 18 amino acids. The CDR3, as DNA: TGTGCCAGCAGCTTAGTGGGGACAGGGGGCCCTATGAACACTGAAGCTTTCTTT. Translated: CASSLVGTGGPMNTEAFF.

There are a few counts of this clonotype. The rearrangement uses TRBV7-2 and TRBJ2-7; no reliable D call. The germline V and J ends were trimmed by 5 bases and 0 bases, with 17 bases remaining between them. The CDR3 runs 16 residues. Per germline, CDR1 SGHTA and CDR2 FQGNSA. CDR3 protein: CASSPYQVDGSYEQYF. CDR3 nucleotides: TGTGCCAGCAGCCCGTACCAGGTGGACGGCTCCTACGAGCAGTACTTC.

CDR3 sequence: CSARPQGRETQYF. DNA for the CDR3: TGCAGTGCTAGGCCCCAGGGGCGGGAGACCCAGTACTTC. J is TRBJ2-5 and V is TRBV20-1; the D gene is possibly TRBD1 (6 bases). The CDR3 runs to 13 residues. The V end lost 3 bases, the J end lost 5 bases, and 13 bases lay between the germline ends. The germline V gene encodes CDR1 DFQATT and CDR2 SNEGSKA (reference sequence).

The V call is TRBV10-3, the J call TRBJ2-2, with 8 nucleotides matching TRBD2. This CDR3 contains 16 residues. J gave up 5 bases and V 10 bases, and 15 bases lay outside the gene matches. Germline assignment: CDR1 ENHRY and CDR2 SYGVKD. The CDR3 is CATAPASGRGTGELFF. In DNA form, the CDR3 reads TGTGCCACAGCCCCAGCAAGCGGGAGAGGGACCGGGGAGCTGTTTTTT.

In its sample, this clonotype was seen a few times. V usage is TRBV27 and J usage is TRBJ2-1, with no clear D. The V gene lost 2 bases and the J gene lost 8 bases, with 10 bases spanning the gap. The length of the CDR3 is 13 residues. CDR1 and CDR2 from the germline V gene are MNHEY and SMNVEV (reference sequence). The CDR3 loop reads CASSLRPGHEQFF. The CDR3 region has the DNA TGTGCCAGCAGTTTAAGGCCGGGCCATGAGCAGTTCTTC.

This clonotype was recorded a few times. The chain is built from TRBV6-2 or TRBV6-3 and TRBJ1-4, with D hard to call. Looked up from germline, CDR1 is MNHEY and CDR2 is SVGEGT. This CDR3 has 18 amino acids. V dropped 0 bases and J dropped 2 bases, with 16 bases sitting between them. In DNA form, the CDR3 reads TGTGCCAGCAGTTACTCTCCGCGGAAATCGGCGACTAATGAAAAACTGTTTTTT. This translates into CASSYSPRKSATNEKLFF.

In this sample, this clonotype turned up many times. The chain employs TRBV3-1 and TRBJ1-5, with D uncertain. Germline V gene sequence: CDR1 LGHDT, CDR2 YNNKEL (reference sequence). The V end was cut by 6 bases, the J end by 2 bases, with 5 bases between. There are 12 residues in the CDR3. This CDR3 reads CASSQGNQPQHF. DNA of the CDR3: TGTGCCAGCAGTCAGGGCAATCAGCCCCAGCATTTT.

This clonotype was picked up many times. The chain couples TRBV21-1 to TRBJ2-3; no check of the table's D call, TRBD1, against the DNA was made. TRBV21-1 is shown as a pseudogene. This CDR3 spans 12 amino acids. The CDR3 region is CASNPSKTGAYF. The CDR3 DNA follows: TGTGCCAGCAACCCTTCCAAGACCGGGGCGTATTTT.

The sample holds a few counts of this clonotype. The V and J genes are TRBV10-3 and TRBJ2-7; possible D gene TRBD2, 6 bases. CDR3 length equals 15 residues. Germline V gene lookup returns CDR1 ENHRY and CDR2 SYGVKD. Deletions cut 3 bases from V and 0 bases from J, with 12 bases between. The CDR3 coding sequence is TGTGCCATCAGTGAAATCGGGGGAAGCTCCTACGAGCAGTACTTC. Translated, it gives CAISEIGGSSYEQYF.

This clonotype has just a few counts. Just one base apart from a much larger clone, this may be a read error. The V gene is TRBV5-1, the J gene TRBJ2-2, with a possible D match to TRBD1 (6 bases). Germline V lookup: CDR1 SGHRS, CDR2 YFSETQ. V was trimmed by 0 bases and J by 3 bases, leaving 9 bases between them. The CDR3 has 15 amino acids. CDR3 in amino acids: CASSLAQGYTGELFF. The CDR3 bases are TGCGCCAGCAGCTTGGCTCAGGGGTACACCGGGGAGCTGTTTTTT.